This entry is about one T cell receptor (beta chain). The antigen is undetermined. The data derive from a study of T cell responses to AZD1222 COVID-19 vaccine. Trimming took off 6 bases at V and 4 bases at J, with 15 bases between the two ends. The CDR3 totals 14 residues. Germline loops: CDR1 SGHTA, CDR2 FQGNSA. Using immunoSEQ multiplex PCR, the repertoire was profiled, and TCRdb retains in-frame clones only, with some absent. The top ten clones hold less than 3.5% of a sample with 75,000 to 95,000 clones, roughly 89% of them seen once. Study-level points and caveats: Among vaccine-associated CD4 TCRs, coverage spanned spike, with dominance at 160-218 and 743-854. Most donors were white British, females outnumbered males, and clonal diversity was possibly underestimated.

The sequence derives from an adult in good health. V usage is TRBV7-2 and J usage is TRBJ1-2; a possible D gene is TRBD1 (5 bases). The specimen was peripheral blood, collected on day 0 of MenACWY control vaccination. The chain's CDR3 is CASRPSGTAYGYTF. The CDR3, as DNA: TGTGCCAGCAGACCCTCCGGGACCGCCTATGGCTACACCTTC. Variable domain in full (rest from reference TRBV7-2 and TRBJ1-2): GAGVSQSPSNKVTEKGKDVELRCDPISGHTALYWYRQSLGQGLEFLIYFQGNSAPDKSGLPSDRFSAERTGGSVSTLTIQRTQQEDSAVYLCASRPSGTAYGYTFGSGTRLTVV.